The 22 T cell receptor beta chains reported below all come from one sample, sequenced in a study of blood T cells in healthy people across ages. The second PCR ran roughly 6 to 11 cycles with a sample-barcoded 5' primer and J-beta primers. TCRdb re-called the 5' RACE reads through MiXCR, storing one row per CDR3 protein. The sample contains some 1,000,000 distinct CDR3 sequences, almost 25% of which appear only once. These same data were also listed under a study on T cells of mothers and their children.

The sequenced material came from blood. These receptors came from a girl aged 2 to 9 in good health.

CDR3 nucleotide sequence: TGTGCCAGCAGCCGGGACAGGAGCAGCGAGCAGTACTTC. Encoded protein: CASSRDRSSEQYF. J is TRBJ2-7 and V is TRBV7-2, with TRBD1 matching 8 bases. The CDR3 has 13 amino acids. The trim removed 5 bases at V and 6 bases at J, leaving 6 bases unmatched. Germline CDR1 reads SGHTA; CDR2 reads FQGNSA.

About this clonotype itself: Germline and junction disagree at one end, which may indicate a read error. This chain links TRBV20-1 with TRBJ1-1; weak D call: TRBD1 (5 bases). This CDR3 contains 15 residues. Germline CDR1 and CDR2: DFQATT and SNEGSKA (reference sequence). CDR3 sequence: CSASLFGGRNSEAFF. CDR3 coding DNA: TGCAGTGCTTCTTTATTCGGGGGGAGGAACTCTGAAGCTTTCTTT.

The chain has TRBV29-1 and TRBJ2-7; 12 bases fit TRBD2. The germline CDR1 and CDR2 sequences are SQVTM and ANQGSEA. V shed 7 bases and J 7 bases; nucleotides not matched to a gene: 8. CDR3 length equals 13 residues. CDR3 coding DNA: TGCAGCGCGAGACTAGCGGGAGTGGGAGAGCAGTACTTC. This gives the protein CSARLAGVGEQYF.

The V gene is TRBV18, the J gene TRBJ2-1; the match to TRBD2 covers 10 bases. The CDR3 has 15 amino acids. V lost 5 bases to trimming and J lost 10 bases; unmatched junction nucleotides: 11. Per the germline V gene, CDR1 is KGHSH and CDR2 is LQKENI. CDR3 in amino acids: CASSSSGSRGKEQFF. The CDR3, as DNA: TGTGCCAGCTCATCTAGCGGGAGTCGAGGGAAGGAGCAGTTCTTC. Full variable domain (outside the CDR3, taken from reference TRBV18 and TRBJ2-1): NAGVMQNPRHLVRRRGQEARLRCSPMKGHSHVYWYRQLPEEGLKFMVYLQKENIIDESGMPKERFSAEFPKEGPSILRIQQVVRGDSAAYFCASSSSGSRGKEQFFGPGTRLTVL.

This clonotype was seen a few times. The chain couples TRBV7-9 to TRBJ2-1; D gene unclear. The V end was cut by 5 bases, the J end by 5 bases, with 10 bases between. The CDR3 is made up of 13 amino acids. The germline CDR1 and CDR2 sequences are SEHNR and FQNEAQ (reference sequence). CDR3 loop: CASSGPGDNEQFF. As DNA, the CDR3 is TGTGCCAGCAGCGGACCTGGCGACAATGAGCAGTTCTTC. The variable domain in full, completed from reference TRBV7-9 and TRBJ2-1, reads DTGVSQNPRHKITKRGQNVTFRCDPISEHNRLYWYRQTLGQGPEFLTYFQNEAQLEKSRLLSDRFSAERPKGSFSTLEIQRTEQGDSAMYLCASSGPGDNEQFFGPGTRLTVL.

This clonotype was seen more than once but under ten times. The chain links TRBV14 to TRBJ2-1, with TRBD1 matching over 8 bases. This CDR3 contains 16 residues. Germline values: CDR1 SGHDN, CDR2 FVKESK. Germline trimming cut 1 base from V and 4 bases from J; bases unmatched to any gene: 6. CDR3 amino acids: CASSQGDRGVYNEQFF. DNA for the CDR3: TGTGCCAGCAGCCAAGGTGACAGGGGTGTTTACAATGAGCAGTTCTTC.

The chain couples TRBV10-3 to TRBJ1-2; perhaps TRBD1 as D (5 bases). Germline V gene sequence: CDR1 ENHRY, CDR2 SYGVKD. With 4 bases removed from V and 3 bases from J, the gap between germline ends came to 12 bases. The CDR3 runs 14 residues. This CDR3 is CAISASGTDYGYTF. The DNA for the CDR3 is TGTGCCATCAGTGCGTCCGGGACGGACTATGGCTACACCTTC.

The table lists this clonotype with a few counts. The rearrangement links TRBV20-1 to TRBJ2-5; D is possibly TRBD2 (6 bases). The J call may be mistaken, given a closer DNA end match to TRBJ2-1. This CDR3 region has 14 residues. In germline, CDR1 is DFQATT, CDR2 SNEGSKA (reference sequence). The CDR3 is CSARDLGTWNEQFF. DNA for the CDR3: TGCAGTGCTAGAGATCTAGGGACTTGGAATGAGCAGTTCTTC.

The V and J genes are TRBV12-3 or TRBV12-4 and TRBJ1-5; D is uncertain. V was clipped by 3 bases and J by 1 base, with 10 bases between them. The CDR3 is made up of 15 amino acids. CDR3 nucleotides: TGTGCCAGCAGTTTTAAGGCCTGGAGCAATCAGCCCCAGCATTTT. It encodes CASSFKAWSNQPQHF.

The J gene is TRBJ2-7, the V gene TRBV4-3; D is unresolved. Germline assignment: CDR1 LGHNA and CDR2 YSLEER. The germline V and J ends were trimmed by 0 bases and 2 bases, with 11 bases remaining between them. The CDR3 has 15 amino acids. The CDR3 nucleotides are TGCGCCAGCAGCCAAGATAGGTACAGAACCTACGAGCAGTACTTC. Protein sequence: CASSQDRYRTYEQYF.

This clonotype was picked up a small number of times. CDR3 amino acids: CSARGLRDGTYEQYF. The CDR3 DNA reads TGCAGTGCTAGAGGTCTCCGGGACGGTACCTACGAGCAGTACTTC. The chain combines TRBV20-1 with TRBJ2-5; either TRBD1 or TRBD2 may supply D (5 bases each). The tail of the sequence fits TRBJ2-7 better, so the J call may be wrong. Germline V gene lookup returns CDR1 DFQATT and CDR2 SNEGSKA (reference sequence). CDR3 size: 15 residues.

A single count supports this clonotype. The rearrangement links TRBV20-1 to TRBJ1-2, with a possible D match to TRBD1 (5 bases). V was pared by 3 bases and J by 7 bases, with 12 bases between. The CDR3 sequence is 12 residues long. CDR1 is DFQATT, CDR2 SNEGSKA, per germline (reference sequence). CDR3 in amino acids: CSASVQGSGYTF. CDR3 DNA: TGCAGTGCTAGCGTTCAGGGCAGTGGCTACACCTTC.

This clonotype was detected a few times. This chain connects TRBV5-5 to TRBJ2-1, with 8 bases identical to TRBD2. Looked up from germline, CDR1 is SGHKS and CDR2 is YYEKEE (reference sequence). The junction had 15 bases not matched to a gene; V was cut back by 1 base and J by 3 bases. CDR3 size: 19 residues. In DNA, the CDR3 is TGTGCCAGCAGCTTGACTTCCCAGTTTAGGACTAGCATCTACAATGAGCAGTTCTTC. Encoded protein: CASSLTSQFRTSIYNEQFF.

The rearrangement joins TRBV20-1 to TRBJ2-7, with a tentative D call TRBD2 (6 bases). The CDR3 length is 14 residues. Trimming took 2 bases from V and 0 from J, leaving 11 bases between them. Germline V gene sequence: CDR1 DFQATT, CDR2 SNEGSKA (reference sequence). CDR3 in amino acids: CSARPGTLSYEQYF. For the CDR3, the DNA is TGCAGTGCTAGACCCGGGACTCTCTCCTACGAGCAGTACTTC.

V and J are TRBV21-1 and TRBJ2-1; the table's D gene call, TRBD1, was not cross checked with the DNA. TRBV21-1 is a listed pseudogene. The CDR3 is made up of 20 amino acids. The DNA of the CDR3 is TGTGCCAGCAGCAAACAAGTCGGGGACGGGGGAAGGAGGGTTTACAATGAGCAGTTCTTC. Translating gives CASSKQVGDGGRRVYNEQFF.

The CDR3 sequence: CASSSTDPGDEKLFF. CDR3 coding DNA: TGTGCCAGCAGTTCTACGGACCCGGGGGACGAAAAACTGTTTTTT. This chain uses TRBV12-3 or TRBV12-4 with TRBJ1-4; perhaps TRBD1 as D (5 bases). The CDR3 is 15 residues long. V dropped 4 bases and J dropped 8 bases, with 17 bases sitting between them.

There are a few counts of this clonotype. The rearrangement uses TRBV9 and TRBJ1-3, with TRBD1 matching over 8 bases. V dropped 4 bases and J dropped 4; count of bases not matched to a gene: 7. There are 15 residues in the CDR3. Per the germline V gene, CDR1 is SGDLS and CDR2 is YYNGEE. CDR3 residues: CASSNQGASGNTIYF. The CDR3 coding sequence is TGTGCCAGCAGCAACCAGGGGGCCTCGGGAAACACCATATATTTT.

This clonotype has just a few counts. V and J are TRBV7-2 and TRBJ2-2; TRBD2 agrees at 12 bases. CDR1 and CDR2 from the germline V gene are SGHTA and FQGNSA. The length of the CDR3 is 18 residues. The trim removed 3 bases at V and 7 bases at J, leaving 12 bases unmatched. The CDR3 DNA is TGTGCCAGCAGCTTGCTAGCGGGGGGGTCCGGCATTGACGGGGAGCTGTTTTTT. It is translated as CASSLLAGGSGIDGELFF.

The chain couples TRBV7-9 to TRBJ2-5; possibly TRBD1 for D (6 bases). The V and J ends lost 3 bases and 3 bases respectively, with 14 bases between them. This CDR3 region has 15 residues. Looked up from germline, CDR1 is SEHNR and CDR2 is FQNEAQ (reference sequence). DNA of the CDR3: TGTGCCAGCAGCTTCGGGCAGGGGATGAAAGAGACCCAGTACTTC. Protein: CASSFGQGMKETQYF.

This clonotype was counted a few times. At one boundary the junction diverges from the germline segment, which might be a read error. V usage is TRBV5-1 and J usage is TRBJ2-3; D call uncertain. The CDR3 has 17 amino acids. Germline CDR1 SGHRS, CDR2 YFSETQ. CDR3: CTSSPDPPGVVPDTQYF. CDR3 bases: TGCACCAGCAGCCCTGACCCGCCCGGTGTCGTCCCAGATACGCAGTATTTT.

The genes are TRBV7-9 and TRBJ1-2; TRBD1 aligns across 10 bases. This CDR3 region has 17 residues. The J segment lost 6 bases and the V segment lost 0 bases, leaving 10 bases of the junction unmatched. CDR1 and CDR2 (germline): SEHNR, FQNEAQ (reference sequence). The CDR3 bases are TGTGCCAGCAGCTTAGCGGAGAGACAGGGGGCAGACGATGGCTACACCTTC. Residues: CASSLAERQGADDGYTF.

V and J are TRBV2 and TRBJ2-1, with a weak D call TRBD2 (6 bases). Trimming stripped 4 bases from V and 5 bases from J, with 15 bases between. This CDR3 has 15 residues. The germline gives CDR1 SNHLY, CDR2 FYNNEI. CDR3 DNA sequence: TGTGCCAGCAGTGTGTGGGCGGGAAAGGACAATGAGCAGTTCTTC. This gives the protein CASSVWAGKDNEQFF.